The 3 T cell receptor beta chains given below trace back to one sample, sequenced in a study of blood T cell repertoires in COVID-19. Profiled with immunoSEQ multiplex PCR; TCRdb holds only in-frame clones, not every one. The sample yields 90,000 or so clones, about 83% seen once. The specimen sequenced was peripheral blood. The source of these receptors is a human donor in a cohort sampled during active COVID-19.

This sequence joins TRBV11-2 and TRBJ2-1; TRBD1 might be the D (5 bases). CDR3 size: 16 residues. CDR1 and CDR2 (germline): SGHAT, FQNNGV. Trimming shortened V by 1 base and J by 6 bases, and 16 bases separated the two germline ends. This CDR3 reads CASSLVFRGLGNEQFF. In DNA form, the CDR3 reads TGTGCCAGCAGCTTAGTCTTTAGGGGCCTAGGCAATGAGCAGTTCTTC.

CDR3 nucleotide sequence: TGTGCCAGCAGCCGGGGGGGGAACAATGAGCAGTTCTTC. It codes for CASSRGGNNEQFF. The J gene is TRBJ2-1, the V gene TRBV7-8; 8 positions match TRBD2. Germline CDR1 is SGHVS and CDR2 is FQNEAQ. The length of the CDR3 is 13 residues. The J segment lost 5 bases and the V segment lost 5 bases, leaving 2 bases of the junction unmatched.

V gene TRBV19 combines with J gene TRBJ2-3, with D maybe TRBD2 (5 bases). The CDR3 runs to 14 residues. Trimming took off 3 bases at V and 2 bases at J, with 9 bases between the two ends. In germline, CDR1 is LNHDA, CDR2 SQIVND (reference sequence). The CDR3 nucleotides read TGTGCCAGTAGTATCCGGCTAGCCACAGATACGCAGTATTTT. Translated: CASSIRLATDTQYF. Combining the CDR3 with reference TRBV19 and TRBJ2-3 gives the whole variable domain DGGITQSPKYLFRKEGQNVTLSCEQNLNHDAMYWYRQDPGQGLRLIYYSQIVNDFQKGDIAEGYSVSREKKESFPLTVTSAQKNPTAFYLCASSIRLATDTQYFGPGTRLTVL.